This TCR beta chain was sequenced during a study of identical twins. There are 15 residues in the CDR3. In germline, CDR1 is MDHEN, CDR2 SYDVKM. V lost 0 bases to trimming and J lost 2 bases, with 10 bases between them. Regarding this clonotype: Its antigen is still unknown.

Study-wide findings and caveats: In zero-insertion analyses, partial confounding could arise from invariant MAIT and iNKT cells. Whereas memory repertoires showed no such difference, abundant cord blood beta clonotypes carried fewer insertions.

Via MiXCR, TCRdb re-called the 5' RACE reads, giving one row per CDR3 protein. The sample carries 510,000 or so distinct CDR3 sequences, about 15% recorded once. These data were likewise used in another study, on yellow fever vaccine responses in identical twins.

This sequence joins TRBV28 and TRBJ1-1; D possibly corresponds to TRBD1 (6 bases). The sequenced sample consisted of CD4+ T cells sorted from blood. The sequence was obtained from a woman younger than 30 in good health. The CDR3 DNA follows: TGTGCCAGCAGTTTATGGCTGGGGGCCAACACTGAAGCTTTCTTT. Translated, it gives CASSLWLGANTEAFF.